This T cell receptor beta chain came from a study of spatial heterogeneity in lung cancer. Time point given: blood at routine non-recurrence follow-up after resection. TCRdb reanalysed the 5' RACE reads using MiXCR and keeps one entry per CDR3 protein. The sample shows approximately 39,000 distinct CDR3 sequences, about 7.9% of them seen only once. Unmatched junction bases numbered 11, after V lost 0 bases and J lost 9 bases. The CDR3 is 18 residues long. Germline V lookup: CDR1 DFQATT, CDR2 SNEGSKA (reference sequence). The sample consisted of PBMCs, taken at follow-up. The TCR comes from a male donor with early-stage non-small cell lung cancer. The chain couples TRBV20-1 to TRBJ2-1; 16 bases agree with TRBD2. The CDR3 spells CSARDLGTSGRVLSEQFF. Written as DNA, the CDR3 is TGCAGTGCTAGAGATCTCGGGACTAGCGGGAGGGTTTTAAGTGAGCAGTTCTTC.